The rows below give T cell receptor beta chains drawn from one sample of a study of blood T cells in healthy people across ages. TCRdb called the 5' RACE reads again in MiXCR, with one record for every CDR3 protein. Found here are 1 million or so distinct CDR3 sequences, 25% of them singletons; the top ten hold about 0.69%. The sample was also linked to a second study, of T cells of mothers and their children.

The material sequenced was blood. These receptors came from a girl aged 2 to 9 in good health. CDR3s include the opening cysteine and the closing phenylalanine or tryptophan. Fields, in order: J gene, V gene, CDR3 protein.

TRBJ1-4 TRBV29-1 CSVRMGQGGEKLFF
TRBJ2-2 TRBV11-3 CASSLNVGGELFF
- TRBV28 CASSLYWDYEQYF
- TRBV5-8 CASSLDPDTNEQYF
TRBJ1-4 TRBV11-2 CASSLSHSQPLGGEKLFF
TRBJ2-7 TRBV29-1 CSAERGQGRNEQYF
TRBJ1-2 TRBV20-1 CSASSQGARGYTF
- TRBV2 CASKGIAGNEQFF
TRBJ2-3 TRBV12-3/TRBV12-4 CASSPGGTGSLSTDTQYF
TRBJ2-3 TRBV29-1 CSVGLLMGDTQYF
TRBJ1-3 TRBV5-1 CASSSDGTGTGNTIYF
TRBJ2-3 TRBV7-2 CASSPVPEDTQYF
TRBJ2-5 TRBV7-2 CASSYGAGRMVGETQYF
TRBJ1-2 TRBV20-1 CSATGTLYGYTF
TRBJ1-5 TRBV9 CASSVGQGIDQPQHF
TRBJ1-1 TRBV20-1 CSAKQGRNTEAFF
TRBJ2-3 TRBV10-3 CAISESSSGGWQTDTQYF
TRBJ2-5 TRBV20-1 CSASQTSVRGTQYF
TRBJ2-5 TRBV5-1 CASSFSGTSLIF
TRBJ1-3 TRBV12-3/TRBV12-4 CASRRPGVEDTIYF
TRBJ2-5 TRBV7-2 CASSPRGIAGGLLKETQYF
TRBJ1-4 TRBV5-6 CASTHGATNEKLFF
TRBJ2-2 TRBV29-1 CSGLKTSGVGELFF
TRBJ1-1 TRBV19 CASSTLSWVAEAFF
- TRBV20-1 CSASASQGFEQYF
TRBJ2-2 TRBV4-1 CASSLIAGANTGELFF
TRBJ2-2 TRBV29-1 CSRVQGARGELFF
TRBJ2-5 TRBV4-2 CASSQDGLRTQAAGQYF
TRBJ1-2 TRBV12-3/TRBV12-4 CASSLALNLANYGYTF
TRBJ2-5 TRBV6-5 CASSRTGETSRTQYF
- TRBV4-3 CASSSGVGGEEQFF
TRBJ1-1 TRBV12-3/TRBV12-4 CASSFSGGDGSEAFF
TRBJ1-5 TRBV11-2 CASSLMAGGGQPQHF
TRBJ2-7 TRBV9 CASSVMVDGYEQYF
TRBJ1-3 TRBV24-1 CATSDGGGLGGNTIYF
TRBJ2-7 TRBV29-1 CSVANKPGQVRAFSYEQYF
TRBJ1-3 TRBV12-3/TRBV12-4 CASTGSTIYF
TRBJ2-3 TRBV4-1 CASSQGIYAGTDTQYF
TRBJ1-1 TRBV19 CASTQGVINTEAFF
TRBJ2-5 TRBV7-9 CASSLGGEWKTQYF
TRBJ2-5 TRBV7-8 CATRRASGNQETQYF
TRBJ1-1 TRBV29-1 CSVEGGLTEAFF
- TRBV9 CARSVEPGATYEQYF
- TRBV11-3 CASSSLRGGPHEQFF
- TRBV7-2 CASSFTNPYEQYF
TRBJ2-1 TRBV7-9 CASRPGTSFDNEQFF
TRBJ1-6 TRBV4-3 CASSQERGDNSPLHF
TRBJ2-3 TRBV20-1 CSAAILAGGRTDTQYF
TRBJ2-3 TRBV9 CASSVDQGGAIPPDTQYF
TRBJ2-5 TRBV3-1 CASSQEGTQYF
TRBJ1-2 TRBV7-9 CASSLISLSYTF
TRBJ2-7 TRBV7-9 CASSFRQAGSYEQYF
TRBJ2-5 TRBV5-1 CASSFQPPQETQYF
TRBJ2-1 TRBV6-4 CASSDRTSGGYDEQFF
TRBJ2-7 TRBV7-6 CASSLTSQAYEQYF
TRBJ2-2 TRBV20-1 CSARDVKRGEVGELFF
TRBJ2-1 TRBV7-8 CASSSGRKEFF
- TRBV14 CASSPETPEQYF
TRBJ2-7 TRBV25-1 CASSERGRGSYEQYF